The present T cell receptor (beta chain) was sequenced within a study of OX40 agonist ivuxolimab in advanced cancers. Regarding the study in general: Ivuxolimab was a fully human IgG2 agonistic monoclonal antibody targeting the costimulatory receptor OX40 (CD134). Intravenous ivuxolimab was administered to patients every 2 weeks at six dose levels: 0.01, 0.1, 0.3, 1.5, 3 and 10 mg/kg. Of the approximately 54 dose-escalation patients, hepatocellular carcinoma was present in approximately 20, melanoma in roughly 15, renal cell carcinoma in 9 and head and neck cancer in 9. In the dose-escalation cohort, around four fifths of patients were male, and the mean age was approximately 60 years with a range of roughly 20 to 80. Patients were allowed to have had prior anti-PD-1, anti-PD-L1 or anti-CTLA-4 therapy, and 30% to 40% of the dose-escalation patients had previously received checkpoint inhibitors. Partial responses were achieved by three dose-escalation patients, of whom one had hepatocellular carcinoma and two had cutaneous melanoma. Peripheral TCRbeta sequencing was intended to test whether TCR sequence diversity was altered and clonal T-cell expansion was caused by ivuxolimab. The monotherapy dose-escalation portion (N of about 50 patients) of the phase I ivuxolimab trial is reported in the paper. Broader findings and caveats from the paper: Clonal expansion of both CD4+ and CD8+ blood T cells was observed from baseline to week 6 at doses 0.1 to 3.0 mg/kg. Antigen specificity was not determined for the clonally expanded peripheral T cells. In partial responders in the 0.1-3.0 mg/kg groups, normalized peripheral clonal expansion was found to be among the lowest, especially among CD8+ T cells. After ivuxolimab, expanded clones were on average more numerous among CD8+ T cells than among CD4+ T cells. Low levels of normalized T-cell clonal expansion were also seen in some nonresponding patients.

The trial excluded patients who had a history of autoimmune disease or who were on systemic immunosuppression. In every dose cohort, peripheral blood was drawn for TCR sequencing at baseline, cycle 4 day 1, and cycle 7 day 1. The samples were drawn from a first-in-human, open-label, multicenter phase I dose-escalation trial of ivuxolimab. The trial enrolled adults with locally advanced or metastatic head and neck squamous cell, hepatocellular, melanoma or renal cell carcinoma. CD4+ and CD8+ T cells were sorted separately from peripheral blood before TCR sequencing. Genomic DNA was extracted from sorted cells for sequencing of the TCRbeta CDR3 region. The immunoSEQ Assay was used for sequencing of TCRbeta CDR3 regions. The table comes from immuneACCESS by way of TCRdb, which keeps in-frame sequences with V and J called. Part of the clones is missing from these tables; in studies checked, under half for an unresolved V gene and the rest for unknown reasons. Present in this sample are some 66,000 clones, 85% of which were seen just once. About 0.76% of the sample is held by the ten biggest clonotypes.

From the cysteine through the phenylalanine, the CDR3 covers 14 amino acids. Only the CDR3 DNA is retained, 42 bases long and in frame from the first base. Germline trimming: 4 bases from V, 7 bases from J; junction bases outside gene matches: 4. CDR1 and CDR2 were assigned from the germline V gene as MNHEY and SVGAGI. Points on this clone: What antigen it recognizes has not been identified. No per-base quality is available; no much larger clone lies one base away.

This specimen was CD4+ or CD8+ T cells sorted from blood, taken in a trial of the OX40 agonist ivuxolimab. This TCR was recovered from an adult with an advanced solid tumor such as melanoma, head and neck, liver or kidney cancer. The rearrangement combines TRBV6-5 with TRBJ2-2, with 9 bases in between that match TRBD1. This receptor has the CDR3 CASSWTGAGGELFF. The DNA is TGTGCCAGCAGTTGGACAGGGGCGGGCGGGGAGCTGTTTTTT.